Each of the 11 T cell receptor beta chains below was sequenced from the same sample in a study of shared clonotypes between healthy human individuals. Produced via immunoSEQ multiplex PCR; TCRdb's table is partial and in-frame only. The sample has approximately 2.4 million clones, about 94% seen once. Sequencing was carried out using naive CD4+ T cells sorted from blood. Subset specified: CD45RA+ positively selected. These receptors all come from a man in his late teens or twenties in good health.

The chain employs TRBV2 and TRBJ2-1; D is uncertain. The V and J ends lost 7 bases and 8 bases respectively, with 18 bases between them. The V gene's germline CDR1 is SNHLY and CDR2 FYNNEI. The CDR3 has 14 residues. CDR3 DNA sequence: TGTGCCAGCACTCAAGGGCCTCTGTGGGATGAGCAGTTCTTC. This codes for CASTQGPLWDEQFF.

This clone showed up just once. The chain couples TRBV27 to TRBJ2-5; TRBD1 matches at 8 bases. Germline V gene lookup returns CDR1 MNHEY and CDR2 SMNVEV (reference sequence). With 5 bases clipped from V and 5 bases from J, the junction kept 13 bases outside the gene matches. This CDR3 region has 16 residues. The CDR3 sequence: CASSPGTDRESETQYF. Written as DNA, the CDR3 is TGTGCCAGCAGTCCCGGAACGGACAGGGAGAGTGAGACCCAGTACTTC.

The V call is TRBV4-2, the J call TRBJ1-6, with no clear D. Trimming left V 0 bases short and J 6 bases short, with 9 bases between. From germline, CDR1 is LGHNA and CDR2 YNFKEQ. There are 15 residues in the CDR3. The CDR3 bases are TGTGCCAGCAGCCAAGAATGGCAGACTAATTCACCCCTCCACTTT. Translation gives CASSQEWQTNSPLHF.

This clone was seen a few times. The J gene is TRBJ1-1, the V gene TRBV18; possibly TRBD1 for D (5 bases). This CDR3 has 14 amino acids. V was shortened by 3 bases and J by 0 bases, with 8 bases between the two germline ends. Germline values: CDR1 KGHSH, CDR2 LQKENI. For the CDR3, the DNA is TGTGCCAGCTCACCGACAGTCATGAACACTGAAGCTTTCTTT. This gives the protein CASSPTVMNTEAFF.

The V and J genes are TRBV7-8 and TRBJ1-1, with TRBD1 identical over 8 bases. The V gene end was trimmed by 8 bases and the J gene end by 12 bases; junction bases not matched to a gene: 17. CDR1 and CDR2 from the germline V gene are SGHVS and FQNEAQ. The CDR3 has 14 residues. CDR3 loop: CASGPTRWTGITFF. In DNA form, the CDR3 reads TGTGCCAGCGGTCCAACCAGATGGACAGGGATAACTTTCTTT. Combining the CDR3 with reference TRBV7-8 and TRBJ1-1 gives the whole variable domain GAGVSQSPRYKVAKRGQDVALRCDPISGHVSLFWYQQALGQGPEFLTYFQNEAQLDKSGLPSDRFFAERPEGSVSTLKIQRTQQEDSAVYLCASGPTRWTGITFFGQGTRLTVV.

A word on this clone: The sample holds other DNA sequences that translate to the same CDR3. The chain employs TRBV5-1 and TRBJ2-3; TRBD1 matches 9 bases. V shed 0 bases and J 6 bases; nucleotides not matched to a gene: 5. The CDR3 consists of 15 residues. In germline, CDR1 is SGHRS, CDR2 YFSETQ. CDR3 sequence reads: CASSLGTGAGDTQYF. CDR3 DNA: TGCGCCAGCAGCTTGGGGACAGGGGCCGGTGATACGCAGTATTTT.

J is TRBJ2-4 and V is TRBV6-6; no clear D. CDR1 is MNHNY, CDR2 SVGAGI, per germline (reference sequence). Trimming took off 7 bases at V and 1 base at J, with 5 bases between the two ends. The length of the CDR3 is 12 residues. CDR3 sequence reads: CASKGAKNIQYF. In DNA, the CDR3 is TGTGCCAGCAAAGGGGCCAAAAACATTCAGTACTTC.

The chain is built from TRBV5-1 and TRBJ2-5; 8 bases fit TRBD2. J was trimmed by 3 bases and V by 3 bases; bases with no gene match: 7. The CDR3 spans 15 residues. CDR1 and CDR2 (germline): SGHRS, YFSETQ. The CDR3 is CASSSNLAGKETQYF. DNA of the CDR3: TGCGCCAGCAGCTCGAATTTAGCGGGGAAAGAGACCCAGTACTTC.

This chain's CDR3 is CASSLPPSGGGHTGELFF. The DNA for the CDR3 is TGTGCCAGCAGCTTGCCCCCCTCGGGGGGGGGCCACACCGGGGAGCTGTTTTTT. The chain recombines TRBV11-3 with TRBJ2-2; 8 bases match TRBD2. Germline CDR1 is SGHNT and CDR2 is YENEEA. The CDR3 has 18 residues. Trimming cost V 3 bases and J 3 bases; bases outside gene matches: 12.

V gene TRBV7-2 combines with J gene TRBJ2-7; 7 bases line up with TRBD1. Trimming removed 5 bases from V and 0 bases from J; junction bases left unmatched: 7. The CDR3 consists of 15 residues. CDR1 and CDR2 (germline): SGHTA, FQGNSA. Here the CDR3 reads CASSPTTGTSYEQYF. The CDR3 DNA reads TGTGCCAGCAGCCCAACGACAGGGACCTCCTACGAGCAGTACTTC.

The rearrangement links TRBV30 to TRBJ2-5; 8 positions match TRBD1. Germline V gives CDR1 GTSNPN, CDR2 SVGIG (reference sequence). V trimming: 5 bases; J trimming: 5 bases; junction bases outside the gene matches: 7. The CDR3 sequence is 13 residues long. The CDR3 protein is CAWATGVGETQYF. In nucleotides, the CDR3 is TGTGCCTGGGCGACAGGGGTGGGGGAGACCCAGTACTTC.